Below, one T cell receptor beta chain is given with its context. Its antigen remains undetermined. This record comes from a study of monozygotic twins with inflammatory bowel disease (dated by TCRdb to about 2019). Looking at the study overall: In total, around 30 monozygotic twin pairs made up the full study: 19 Danish pairs, all IBD-discordant, plus nine German pairs, of which four were IBD-concordant and five were IBD-discordant. The search for disease-associated traits relied mainly on comparing IBD patients with their genetically identical healthy co-twins within discordant pairs. Each individual had, on average, about 151 000 unique TCRalpha sequences and 181 000 unique TCRbeta sequences available for analysis. The investigation overall reported the following: Fewer clonotypes were shared with other individuals by IBD patients than by healthy twins, most markedly in patients showing signs of disease activity. Repertoire similarity did not differ between concordant and discordant twins, possibly due to limited statistical power. Distinction between different T cell subtypes could not be achieved in the analysis. TCRbeta repertoire diversity, by inverse Simpson index, was decreased in IBD patients compared with their healthy co-twins. Differing immunosuppressive treatments among patients may have added background noise and inter-individual variability to the repertoires. The results gave no support for a single strong signal or clonotype linked to IBD.

Receptor libraries were prepared by 5' RACE. Each TCR library was prepared from around 3.5 ug of total RNA. cDNA was synthesized with SMARTScribe reverse transcriptase in eight separate reactions per sample. Unique molecular identifiers containing a 6-nucleotide sample barcode were introduced through template switching during cDNA synthesis. Amplification of TCRalpha and TCRbeta cDNA involved two nested PCRs of 16 and 9 cycles, and each PCR was followed by bead purification. Before amplification, cDNA was treated with uracil DNA-glycosylase and purified using the QIAquick PCR purification kit. The second PCR added Illumina TruSeq-compatible adapters along with sample-specific barcodes. Library quality and concentration were checked on TapeStation and Qubit, and libraries were pooled at 5 ng each. Sequencing of the pooled libraries was done on an Illumina HiSeq2500 single-index Rapid Run using custom sequencing primers and 2 x 100 bp reads. In the authors' own workflow: PCR and sequencing errors were corrected by UMI-based consensus assembly using MiGEC version 1.2.6. V(D)J alignment, clonotype assembly and CDR3 extraction were performed with MiXCR version 2.1.1. To normalise gene usage, clonotype sharing and MAIT/NKT TCR abundance, the analysis used the top 1000, 10 000 and 20 000 clonotypes per sample. After downsampling to 27 000 UMIs, diversity was calculated as the inverse Simpson index using the vegan R package. Paired Mann-Whitney U tests on discordant twin pairs were used, with Benjamini-Hochberg multiple-testing correction. Based on TCRdb reprocessing of the reads, there is one entry per CDR3 protein sequence, and DNA is missing. The authors' filters were not applied to this entry. The sample table includes 400,000 to 500,000 distinct CDR3 sequences. The ten top clones hold 2% to 3% of the sample.

From each donor, a roughly 2.5 ml peripheral blood sample was collected into PAXgene tubes and kept at -80 degrees C. Without T cell sorting, total RNA was isolated from whole blood using the PAXgene blood miRNA kit on an automated QIAcube. Peripheral blood from monozygotic twin pairs who were concordant or discordant for inflammatory bowel disease underwent deep TCRalpha and TCRbeta repertoire profiling using unique molecular barcoding. For every twin pair, smoking habits were documented, and each individual was categorised as a current, former or never smoker. From the cysteine up to the phenylalanine, the CDR3 has a length of 16 residues. No DNA has been recorded. The germline V gene (reference sequence) supplies CDR1 LGHDT and CDR2 YNNKEL.

Material: blood. The sequence came from a human donor with ulcerative colitis or Crohn's disease, or a healthy co-twin of an affected twin (not recorded which). This chain joins TRBV3-1 to TRBJ2-6; the TRBD1 assignment by TCRdb is unverifiable without DNA. CDR3 reads: CASSQVGGFGANVLTF. Reference TRBV3-1 and TRBJ2-6 genes cover what lies past the CDR3, so the full variable domain is DTAVSQTPKYLVTQMGNDKSIKCEQNLGHDTMYWYKQDSKKFLKIMFSYNNKELIINETVPNRFSPKSPDKAHLNLHINSLELGDSAVYFCASSQVGGFGANVLTFGAGSRLTVL.